This T cell receptor beta chain appears in the sequencing data of a study of blood T cell repertoires in COVID-19. Some clones are missing from TCRdb's copy, which holds only in-frame ones; the method was immunoSEQ multiplex PCR. This sample has 120,000 to 150,000 clones, with 75% to 85% found just once. Trimming at V came to 1 base and at J to 6 bases, leaving 11 bases not matched to a gene. The CDR3 is 16 amino acids. CDR1 is SGHRS, CDR2 YFSETQ, per germline. The chain combines TRBV5-1 with TRBJ2-3; 7 bases are shared with TRBD2. The origin of this receptor is a woman in her fifties or sixties in a cohort sampled during active or convalescent COVID-19. Sequences were obtained from peripheral blood. The CDR3 nucleotides are TGCGCCAGCAGCTTGTCAGCGGGGATATATTCGGATACGCAGTATTTT. Encoded protein: CASSLSAGIYSDTQYF.